The 32 T cell receptor beta chains listed next were all sequenced from one sample in a study of cytomegalovirus exposure and HLA in healthy donors. PCR involved 60 Vbeta and 13 Jbeta primers. Data came from immunoSEQ multiplex PCR; TCRdb stores just in-frame clones and leaves some out. The repertoire holds roughly 110,000 clones, with more than 65% as singletons. Sequences were obtained from PBMCs. These receptor sequences come from a boy aged 5-17 years in good health and CMV-seronegative.

J is TRBJ1-6 and V is TRBV9; D uncertain. This CDR3 spans 12 amino acids. Per germline, CDR1 SGDLS and CDR2 YYNGEE. V was clipped by 3 bases and J by 6 bases, with 4 bases between them. As DNA, the CDR3 is TGTGCCAGCAGCGGCGGTAATTCACCCCTCCACTTT. Residues: CASSGGNSPLHF.

This clone was seen only once. The gene calls are TRBV28 and TRBJ2-7; D is unresolved. Trimming pared 5 bases from V and 2 bases from J, leaving 4 bases between. Germline loops: CDR1 MDHEN, CDR2 SYDVKM. The CDR3 is made up of 11 amino acids. As DNA, the CDR3 is TGTGCCAGCAGTCTTGCCTACGAGCAGTACTTC. Translation gives CASSLAYEQYF.

This clone was observed many times. This chain joins TRBV4-1 and TRBJ2-7; D perhaps matches TRBD2 (6 bases). CDR1 and CDR2 (germline): MGHRA, YSYEKL. The CDR3 sequence is 15 residues long. Trimming removed 0 bases from V and 2 bases from J, with 11 bases in between. CDR3 protein: CASSQDRGLTYEQYF. For the CDR3, the DNA is TGCGCCAGCAGCCAAGATAGGGGACTCACCTACGAGCAGTACTTC.

This sequence joins TRBV30 and TRBJ1-4; the D is unclear. Germline V lookup: CDR1 GTSNPN, CDR2 SVGIG (reference sequence). The CDR3 extends over 10 amino acids. V dropped 5 bases and J dropped 8 bases, with 6 bases sitting between them. The CDR3 spells CAWAGEKLFF. CDR3 DNA sequence: TGTGCCTGGGCGGGGGAAAAACTGTTTTTT.

This clone was observed a few times. The chain carries TRBV6-5 and TRBJ2-5, with D unresolved. The germline V gene encodes CDR1 MNHEY and CDR2 SVGAGI. V shed 5 bases and J shed 4 bases, with 11 bases lying between them. The CDR3 spans 13 residues. CDR3 loop: CASSGPSLETQYF. CDR3 nucleotides: TGTGCCAGCAGTGGGCCCTCGCTAGAGACCCAGTACTTC.

This chain connects TRBV5-6 to TRBJ2-5; 13 bases map to TRBD2. The CDR3 runs 17 residues. V lost 0 bases to trimming and J lost 5 bases; unmatched junction nucleotides: 7. Germline V CDR1 and CDR2: SGHDT, YYEEEE. CDR3 sequence reads: CASSLVLAGGPSETQYF. CDR3 sequence (DNA): TGTGCCAGCAGCTTGGTACTAGCGGGGGGGCCGTCCGAGACCCAGTACTTC.

The rearrangement joins TRBV6-1 to TRBJ1-1; D is unresolved. V lost 7 bases to trimming and J lost 1 base, with 13 bases between them. Germline V gene sequence: CDR1 MNHNS, CDR2 SASEGT. The CDR3 has 14 amino acids. The CDR3 coding sequence is TGTGCCAGCATCCCTCACCCAGAGAACACTGAAGCTTTCTTT. This codes for CASIPHPENTEAFF.

This clone turned up a few times. The V gene is TRBV27, the J gene TRBJ1-2; D remains ambiguous. V was cut by 2 bases and J by 0 bases, with 13 bases left in between. Germline CDR1 MNHEY, CDR2 SMNVEV (reference sequence). The CDR3 runs 16 residues. Written as DNA, the CDR3 is TGTGCCAGCAGTTTAGTTCCCCTGACATCTAACTATGGCTACACCTTC. Its translation: CASSLVPLTSNYGYTF.

This rearrangement joins TRBV2 to TRBJ1-1; D perhaps matches TRBD1 (5 bases). Trimming cost V 10 bases and J 9 bases, with 15 bases left between them. This CDR3 comprises 11 residues. Germline values: CDR1 SNHLY, CDR2 FYNNEI. The CDR3 is CATDQSGQAFF. In DNA form, the CDR3 reads TGTGCCACAGACCAATCAGGGCAAGCTTTCTTT.

This clone occurred a few times. CDR3 sequence: CASSSTHDRNTEAFF. In DNA form, the CDR3 reads TGCGCCAGCAGCTCGACCCACGACAGAAACACTGAAGCTTTCTTT. The chain employs TRBV5-1 and TRBJ1-1, with D possibly matching TRBD1 (5 bases). With 3 bases removed from V and 2 bases from J, the gap between germline ends came to 14 bases. The CDR3 contains 15 residues. Germline V lookup: CDR1 SGHRS, CDR2 YFSETQ.

The chain is built from TRBV6-6 and TRBJ1-5, with TRBD1 matching 10 bases. The germline V gene has CDR1 MNHNY and CDR2 SVGAGI (reference sequence). Germline trimming cut 4 bases from V and 4 bases from J; bases unmatched to any gene: 1. There are 14 residues in the CDR3. DNA for the CDR3: TGTGCCAGCAGTTGGACAGGGGGTAATCAGCCCCAGCATTTT. Its protein product is CASSWTGGNQPQHF.

This clone was recorded a few times. The chain links TRBV6-1 to TRBJ1-2; 11 nucleotides agree with TRBD1. The V gene's germline CDR1 is MNHNS and CDR2 SASEGT. There are 14 residues in the CDR3. The J segment lost 8 bases and the V segment lost 6 bases, leaving 8 bases of the junction unmatched. CDR3 sequence: CASSPLGTGGGYTF. The CDR3 DNA sequence: TGTGCCAGCAGCCCTCTTGGGACAGGGGGAGGCTACACCTTC.

This rearrangement joins TRBV13 to TRBJ2-5; the match to TRBD2 covers 7 bases. Trimming removed 4 bases from V and 5 bases from J; junction bases left unmatched: 13. The CDR3 extends over 16 amino acids. Germline-derived CDR1 and CDR2 are PRHDT and FYEKMQ (reference sequence). In DNA form, the CDR3 reads TGTGCCAGCAGCTCAGAGAACGGCGGGAGTCTGGAGACCCAGTACTTC. Translated, it gives CASSSENGGSLETQYF.

V is TRBV5-1 and J is TRBJ1-5; D possibly corresponds to TRBD1 (5 bases). There are 15 residues in the CDR3. Per the germline V gene, CDR1 is SGHRS and CDR2 is YFSETQ. Trimming pared 4 bases from V and 0 bases from J, leaving 11 bases between. The CDR3 DNA reads TGCGCCAGCAGCAAGGACACCAATAGCAATCAGCCCCAGCATTTT. This sequence encodes CASSKDTNSNQPQHF.

The rearrangement uses TRBV2 and TRBJ2-5; D is perhaps TRBD2 (7 bases). The V gene's germline CDR1 is SNHLY and CDR2 FYNNEI. The CDR3 consists of 15 residues. V lost 6 bases and J 4 bases, leaving 18 bases between the germline ends. The CDR3 loop is CASSSQGGAGETQYF. The CDR3 coding sequence is TGTGCCAGCAGCTCCCAAGGGGGGGCGGGAGAGACCCAGTACTTC.

This clone turned up a few times. V is TRBV27 and J is TRBJ1-2, with D uncertain. The V and J ends lost 3 bases and 7 bases respectively, with 30 bases between them. This CDR3 contains 19 residues. The germline V gene encodes CDR1 MNHEY and CDR2 SMNVEV (reference sequence). The CDR3 bases are TGTGCCAGCAGTTTTCCCTGGTGGGTTTGTGCTGGAGACGGCGGTGGCTACACCTTC. The encoded protein is CASSFPWWVCAGDGGGYTF.

The chain links TRBV18 to TRBJ1-6, with D maybe TRBD1 (6 bases). The CDR3 is 18 amino acids. V was shortened by 2 bases and J by 6 bases, with 20 bases between the two germline ends. CDR1 is KGHSH and CDR2 is LQKENI in the germline V gene. The CDR3 DNA reads as TGTGCCAGCTCACCATCACAGGGAGCACCCCCATCTAATTCACCCCTCCACTTT. It yields the protein CASSPSQGAPPSNSPLHF.

The V and J genes are TRBV28 and TRBJ2-2, with TRBD2 as a possible D gene (6 bases). The CDR3 runs to 12 residues. From germline, CDR1 is MDHEN and CDR2 SYDVKM. CDR3 residues: CGSGVNTGELFF. The CDR3 DNA follows: TGTGGTTCGGGGGTGAACACCGGGGAGCTGTTTTTT.

The V and J genes are TRBV6-5 and TRBJ1-1, with D perhaps TRBD1 (5 bases). This CDR3 region has 13 residues. The V gene lost 6 bases and the J gene lost 4 bases, with 12 bases spanning the gap. Per germline, CDR1 MNHEY and CDR2 SVGAGI. CDR3 nucleotides: TGTGCCAGCAGGGCGGGGCCGGGCACTGAAGCTTTCTTT. Its translation is CASRAGPGTEAFF.

This clone has only a few counts. V and J are TRBV25-1 and TRBJ2-7; maybe TRBD1 (6 bases). V lost 3 bases and J 2 bases, leaving 14 bases between the germline ends. The germline V gene has CDR1 MGHDK and CDR2 SYGVNS. This CDR3 spans 15 amino acids. DNA of the CDR3: TGTGCCAGCAGTGATTTCACAGGGCCGACCTACGAGCAGTACTTC. Translated: CASSDFTGPTYEQYF.

The CDR3 sequence: CASSHPGGNSGEQYF. Written as DNA, the CDR3 is TGCGCCAGCAGCCATCCCGGGGGGAATTCTGGGGAGCAGTACTTC. The chain couples TRBV4-1 to TRBJ2-7; TRBD2 matches 7 bases. The J segment lost 7 bases and the V segment lost 3 bases, leaving 12 bases of the junction unmatched. The length of the CDR3 is 15 residues. Germline V gene lookup returns CDR1 MGHRA and CDR2 YSYEKL.

In the case of this clone: One junction end does not reproduce the germline sequence, and a read error may be involved. J is TRBJ1-1 and V is TRBV5-1; D gene uncertain. CDR3 length: 14 residues. The germline gives CDR1 SGHRS, CDR2 YFSETQ. CDR3 DNA: TGCGCCAACAGCTTGGCCGGTCTCCCTACTGAAGCTTTCTTT. This codes for CANSLAGLPTEAFF.

The rearrangement joins TRBV28 to TRBJ2-7, with a tentative D call TRBD1 (6 bases). The CDR3 spans 16 residues. Germline V gene data show CDR1 as MDHEN and CDR2 as SYDVKM. Trimming cost V 2 bases and J 0 bases, with 14 bases left between them. The CDR3 region has the DNA TGTGCCAGCAGTTTAAATTCAGGGGCACCCTCCTACGAGCAGTACTTC. It codes for CASSLNSGAPSYEQYF.

This clone was seen once. The chain links TRBV7-8 to TRBJ1-1; unclear D gene. V was pared by 1 base and J by 0 bases, with 12 bases between. Per germline, CDR1 SGHVS and CDR2 FQNEAQ. CDR3 length: 16 residues. The CDR3 DNA follows: TGTGCCAGCAGCTTAGAGTCGGGGTTGGTGAACACTGAAGCTTTCTTT. It yields the protein CASSLESGLVNTEAFF. The full variable domain, its missing parts supplied by reference TRBV7-8 and TRBJ1-1, is GAGVSQSPRYKVAKRGQDVALRCDPISGHVSLFWYQQALGQGPEFLTYFQNEAQLDKSGLPSDRFFAERPEGSVSTLKIQRTQQEDSAVYLCASSLESGLVNTEAFFGQGTRLTVV.

CDR3: CASSQVGQDLTETQYF. The CDR3 DNA reads as TGTGCCAGCAGCCAAGTGGGACAAGATTTAACGGAGACCCAGTACTTC. The chain links TRBV14 to TRBJ2-5, with D perhaps matching TRBD1 (6 bases). The CDR3 contains 16 residues. The germline V gene encodes CDR1 SGHDN and CDR2 FVKESK. Trimming stripped 1 base from V and 5 bases from J, with 17 bases between.

The V gene is TRBV7-8, the J gene TRBJ2-7, with 11 bases identical to TRBD2. The CDR3 has 15 amino acids. Trimming took 5 bases from V and 2 from J; bases not matched to a gene: 5. Germline lookup yields CDR1 SGHVS and CDR2 FQNEAQ. CDR3 DNA: TGTGCCAGCAGCCTACTAGCGGGGGAACCCTACGAGCAGTACTTC. Its translation: CASSLLAGEPYEQYF.

V usage is TRBV4-2 and J usage is TRBJ2-5, with 8 bases matching TRBD2. CDR1 and CDR2 (germline): LGHNA, YNFKEQ. V was clipped by 0 bases and J by 0 bases; unmatched bases: 6. This CDR3 spans 17 amino acids. CDR3 amino acids: CASSQDITSGYQETQYF. In DNA, the CDR3 is TGTGCCAGCAGCCAAGATATAACTAGCGGATACCAAGAGACCCAGTACTTC.

The rearrangement joins TRBV6-6 to TRBJ1-5; unclear D gene. Germline lookup yields CDR1 MNHNY and CDR2 SVGAGI (reference sequence). V lost 6 bases, J lost 4 bases, and 10 bases lay in between. The CDR3 is made up of 13 amino acids. This CDR3 reads CASRDPGNQPQHF. CDR3 in DNA: TGTGCCAGCAGGGACCCGGGAAATCAGCCCCAGCATTTT.

The chain employs TRBV5-1 and TRBJ1-2, with 9 positions matching TRBD1. The CDR3 contains 15 residues. Germline CDR1 SGHRS, CDR2 YFSETQ. Germline trimming cut 3 bases from V and 8 bases from J; bases unmatched to any gene: 11. Here the CDR3 DNA reads TGCGCCAGCAGCTCCCTGTCGGGACAGGGTGTCGGCTACACCTTC. Its protein product is CASSSLSGQGVGYTF.

This clone occurred a few times. CDR3 sequence reads: CASSTGTGSSGEQYF. The CDR3 bases are TGTGCCAGCAGTACCGGGACAGGGTCTTCAGGGGAGCAGTACTTC. V is TRBV2 and J is TRBJ2-7; TRBD1 agrees at 9 bases. The germline gives CDR1 SNHLY, CDR2 FYNNEI. There are 15 residues in the CDR3. V lost 5 bases to trimming and J lost 7 bases; unmatched junction nucleotides: 12.

This clone was recorded a few times. The chain is built from TRBV29-1 and TRBJ1-4; the D is unclear. CDR3 size: 13 residues. Trimming stripped 6 bases from V and 4 bases from J, with 12 bases between. Per the germline V gene, CDR1 is SQVTM and CDR2 is ANQGSEA. The CDR3 region is CSVRTDFNEKLFF. The CDR3 DNA sequence: TGCAGCGTCCGGACTGATTTTAATGAAAAACTGTTTTTT.

The CDR3 DNA reads TGTGCCAGCAGCCGCCCGGAGGGGAGCACAGATACGCAGTATTTT. This translates into CASSRPEGSTDTQYF. J is TRBJ2-3 and V is TRBV4-2; the D gene is possibly TRBD2 (6 bases). The length of the CDR3 is 15 residues. Germline CDR1 LGHNA, CDR2 YNFKEQ. The V end was cut by 4 bases, the J end by 0 bases, with 11 bases between.